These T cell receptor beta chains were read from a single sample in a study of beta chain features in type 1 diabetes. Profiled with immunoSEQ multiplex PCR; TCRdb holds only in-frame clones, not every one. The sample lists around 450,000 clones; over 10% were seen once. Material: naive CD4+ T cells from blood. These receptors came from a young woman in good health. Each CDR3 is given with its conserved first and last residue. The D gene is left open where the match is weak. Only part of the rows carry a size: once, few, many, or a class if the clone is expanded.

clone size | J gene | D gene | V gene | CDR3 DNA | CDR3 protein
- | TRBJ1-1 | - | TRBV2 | TGTGCCAGCAGTGACTTTGGTATCGAAACTGAAGCTTTCTTT | CASSDFGIETEAFF
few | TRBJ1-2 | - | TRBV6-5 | TGTGCCAGCAGTTTCGATGGACAGATCTATGGCTACACCTTC | CASSFDGQIYGYTF
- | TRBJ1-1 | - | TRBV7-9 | TGTGCCAGCAGCGTTAGAAGGGGAGGGGACACTGAAGCTTTCTTT | CASSVRRGGDTEAFF
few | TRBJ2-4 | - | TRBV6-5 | TGTGCCAGCAGTCCCACACCGGGACACCCGATTCAGTACTTC | CASSPTPGHPIQYF
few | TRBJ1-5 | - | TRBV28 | TGTGCCAGCAGCCCCTGGGGCAATCAGCCCCAGCATTTT | CASSPWGNQPQHF
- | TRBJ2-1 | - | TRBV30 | TGTGCCTGGAGTGGTAACCCCAATGAGCAGTTCTTC | CAWSGNPNEQFF
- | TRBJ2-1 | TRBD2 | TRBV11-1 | TGTGCCAGCAGCTTAGTTTTTATGCGGGAGGGGAATGAGCAGTTCTTC | CASSLVFMREGNEQFF
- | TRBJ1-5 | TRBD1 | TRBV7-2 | TGTGCCAGCAGCTCGCCGGGACAGGGATATTCCAATCAGCCCCAGCATTTT | CASSSPGQGYSNQPQHF
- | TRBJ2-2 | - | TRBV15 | TGTGCCACCAGCAGAGATGATCGGGCCGGGGAGCTGTTTTTT | CATSRDDRAGELFF
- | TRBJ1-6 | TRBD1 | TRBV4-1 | TGCGCCAGCAGCCACGCGGGACAGGCGAGGAATTCACCCCTCCACTTT | CASSHAGQARNSPLHF
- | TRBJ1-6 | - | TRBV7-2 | TGTGCCAGCAGCTTAGGACCCAGGTGGGACCTCCACTTT | CASSLGPRWDLHF
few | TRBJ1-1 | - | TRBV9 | TGTGCCAGCACCGCGACCATGAACACTGAAGCTTTCTTT | CASTATMNTEAFF
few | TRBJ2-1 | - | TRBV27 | TGTGCCAGCAGTTTCAGGGGCGCGTACAATGAGCAGTTCTTC | CASSFRGAYNEQFF
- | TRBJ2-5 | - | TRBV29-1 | TGCAGCGCCAGACTTGGGAATGGGGACCAGTACTTC | CSARLGNGDQYF
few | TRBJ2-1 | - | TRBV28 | TGTGCCAGCAGGGCCAGCCATGAGCAGTTCTTC | CASRASHEQFF
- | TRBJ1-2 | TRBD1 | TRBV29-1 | TGCAGCGTTGGGGCAGGGGGAGTCTATGGCTACACCTTC | CSVGAGGVYGYTF
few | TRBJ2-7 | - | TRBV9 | TGTGCCAGCAGCCATCGGGCAGGGTCGTACGAGCAGTACTTC | CASSHRAGSYEQYF
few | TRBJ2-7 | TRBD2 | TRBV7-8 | TGTGCCAGCAGCTTGAGCGGGAGTAGAGCCTACGAGCAGTACTTC | CASSLSGSRAYEQYF
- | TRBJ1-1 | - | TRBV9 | TGTGCCAGCAGCGTAGGCAGGGGGAACACTGAAGCTTTCTTT | CASSVGRGNTEAFF
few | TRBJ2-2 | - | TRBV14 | TGTGCCAGCAGCCAGATTGCCGGGGAGCTGTTTTTT | CASSQIAGELFF